Listed below are T cell receptor beta chains from one sample, sequenced in a study of T cell responses to AZD1222 COVID-19 vaccine. Using immunoSEQ multiplex PCR, the repertoire was profiled, and TCRdb retains in-frame clones only, with some absent. Of approximately 140,000 clones in the sample, more than 85% were seen once. This specimen consisted of peripheral blood, obtained on day 0 of AZD1222 vaccination. The receptors derive from an adult in good health. Each CDR3 is given with its conserved first and last residue. D genes are given only for firm matches.

v_gene	j_gene	d_gene	CDR3aa
TRBV10-3	TRBJ2-5	NA	CATGYQETQYF
TRBV6-5	TRBJ1-2	TRBD1	CASRRTGKRDGYTF
TRBV5-6	TRBJ1-5	TRBD1	CASSGGQGGNQPQHF
TRBV6-5	TRBJ2-7	NA	CASSGGTSYEQYF
TRBV5-3	TRBJ2-5	TRBD1	CARSPQDRGLGETQYF
TRBV30	TRBJ2-1	NA	CAWSEGLRQFF
TRBV6-2/TRBV6-3	TRBJ1-1	TRBD1	CASSLGQIEAFF
TRBV28	TRBJ2-1	NA	CASSFTAYVSYNEQFF
TRBV9	TRBJ2-7	NA	CASSPSRGRETYEQYF
TRBV5-1	TRBJ2-1	NA	CASSLGDRLTRDEQFF